This TCR beta chain was sequenced for a study of response to subunit inactivated influenza vaccine. TCRdb used MiXCR to reprocess the RT-PCR reads, holding one entry per CDR3 protein. The profile shows 400,000 to 550,000 distinct CDR3 sequences, around 25% of them singletons. Overall study findings and caveats: Each seasonal influenza vaccination, the authors suggested, recruits few new T cells.

This CDR3 is built from 15 residues. CDR1 is SGHTA and CDR2 is FQGNSA in the germline V gene. V was pared by 1 base and J by 5 bases, with 6 bases of the junction left unmatched. Remarks on this clonotype: Antigen: not known.

The origin of this receptor is a man over 45 who received an inactivated influenza vaccine. The specimen comprised CD4+ T cells sorted from PBMCs, sampled approximately 5 days after vaccination. V is TRBV7-2 and J is TRBJ2-3; 7 nucleotides agree with TRBD2. The CDR3 protein is CASSLDRSGGDTQYF. The CDR3 bases are TGTGCCAGCAGCTTAGATCGGTCGGGGGGAGATACGCAGTATTTT.